These 31 T cell receptor beta chains originate from one sample sequenced in a study of blood T cell repertoires in COVID-19. Using immunoSEQ multiplex PCR, the repertoire was profiled, and TCRdb retains in-frame clones only, with some absent. The table has some 390,000 clones, 70% to 90% seen once. The sample consisted of peripheral blood. The receptors come from an older woman with COVID-19, enrolled during active disease.

In nucleotides, the CDR3 is TGTGCTAGTGGTTTGAGTGGCAGCTCCTACAATGAGCAGTTCTTC. It encodes CASGLSGSSYNEQFF. The chain combines TRBV12-5 with TRBJ2-1; D is uncertain. Per the germline V gene, CDR1 is LGHNT and CDR2 is FRNRAP. V gave up 2 bases and J gave up 0 bases, with 8 bases separating them. This CDR3 has 15 residues.

This CDR3 reads CASSLVGQGPLNTEAFF. In nucleotides, the CDR3 is TGTGCCAGCAGCTTAGTGGGGCAGGGCCCCCTGAACACTGAAGCTTTCTTT. The chain uses TRBV7-2 and TRBJ1-1, with D possibly matching TRBD1 (5 bases). V lost 1 base, J lost 0 bases, and 15 bases lay in between. CDR1 SGHTA and CDR2 FQGNSA come from the germline V gene. CDR3 size: 17 residues.

This chain links TRBV9 with TRBJ2-3; 10 bases match TRBD2. Germline CDR1 is SGDLS and CDR2 is YYNGEE. The CDR3 runs 17 residues. J was trimmed by 4 bases and V by 0 bases; bases with no gene match: 8. The CDR3 loop is CASSVDRAGGLPDTQYF. In DNA form, the CDR3 reads TGTGCCAGCAGCGTAGACCGAGCGGGGGGGCTGCCAGATACGCAGTATTTT. Looking up the rest from reference TRBV9 and TRBJ2-3 gives the full variable domain: DSGVTQTPKHLITATGQRVTLRCSPRSGDLSVYWYQQSLDQGLQFLIQYYNGEERAKGNILERFSAQQFPDLHSELNLSSLELGDSALYFCASSVDRAGGLPDTQYFGPGTRLTVL.

The chain links TRBV18 to TRBJ1-6; D is possibly TRBD1 (5 bases). Germline CDR1 reads KGHSH; CDR2 reads LQKENI. Trimming cost V 2 bases and J 8 bases, with 13 bases left between them. The CDR3 is 15 residues long. This CDR3 reads CASSPWGGRDSPLHF. CDR3 coding DNA: TGTGCCAGCTCACCATGGGGGGGACGGGATTCACCCCTCCACTTT.

The J gene is TRBJ2-1, the V gene TRBV2; 11 positions match TRBD2. The CDR3 has 15 amino acids. Losses at the gene ends were 6 bases for V and 8 bases for J; bases not matched to a gene: 9. The germline gives CDR1 SNHLY, CDR2 FYNNEI. CDR3 bases: TGTGCCAGCAGCGTTATTAGCGGGGGGGCCCATGAGCAGTTCTTC. Translation: CASSVISGGAHEQFF.

The rearrangement uses TRBV5-5 and TRBJ2-7; 15 nucleotides match TRBD2. This CDR3 comprises 18 residues. In germline, CDR1 is SGHKS, CDR2 YYEKEE (reference sequence). J was trimmed by 0 bases and V by 4 bases; bases with no gene match: 8. CDR3: CASSVPGTSGRSSYEQYF. CDR3 coding DNA: TGTGCCAGCAGCGTCCCCGGGACTAGCGGGAGGAGCTCCTACGAGCAGTACTTC.

This rearrangement joins TRBV30 to TRBJ2-2, with TRBD2 identical over 7 bases. Looked up from germline, CDR1 is GTSNPN and CDR2 is SVGIG (reference sequence). The CDR3 runs 14 residues. After removal of 2 bases from V and 6 bases from J, the junction contained 6 bases not matched to a gene. CDR3 residues: CAWSTSGDPGELFF. In nucleotides, the CDR3 is TGTGCCTGGAGTACCAGCGGGGACCCCGGGGAGCTGTTTTTT.

The V gene is TRBV7-3, the J gene TRBJ2-5, with 8 positions matching TRBD2. In germline, CDR1 is SGHTA, CDR2 FQGTGA. V lost 2 bases and J lost 3; bases outside the gene matches: 2. This CDR3 region has 14 residues. DNA for the CDR3: TGTGCCAGCAGCTTATACGGGGGGGAAGAGACCCAGTACTTC. Protein sequence: CASSLYGGEETQYF.

As for this clone: The sample contains more than one DNA sequence encoding this CDR3. The chain employs TRBV7-2 and TRBJ1-1; 7 bases line up with TRBD1. Unmatched junction bases numbered 1, after V lost 1 base and J lost 2 bases. The CDR3 has 14 amino acids. Germline-derived CDR1 and CDR2 are SGHTA and FQGNSA. CDR3 region: CASSLGQGNTEAFF. CDR3 nucleotides: TGTGCCAGCAGCTTAGGACAGGGAAACACTGAAGCTTTCTTT.

CDR3 sequence reads: CASSSQGGNTEAFF. CDR3 coding DNA: TGTGCCAGCAGTTCACAAGGCGGGAACACTGAAGCTTTCTTT. The J gene is TRBJ1-1, the V gene TRBV6-5; D is unclear. The CDR3 has 14 amino acids. V lost 4 bases and J 1 base, leaving 10 bases between the germline ends. Germline-derived CDR1 and CDR2 are MNHEY and SVGAGI.

The V gene is TRBV7-6, the J gene TRBJ2-7; 7 nucleotides match TRBD1. The J segment lost 3 bases and the V segment lost 5 bases, leaving 7 bases of the junction unmatched. The CDR3 is 14 amino acids. CDR1 is SGHVS, CDR2 FNYEAQ, per germline. CDR3 region: CASSPMQGDYEQYF. CDR3 in DNA: TGTGCCAGCAGCCCGATGCAGGGGGACTACGAGCAGTACTTC.

V and J are TRBV24-1 and TRBJ2-1, with 8 bases aligning to TRBD1. This CDR3 is built from 14 residues. V trimming: 4 bases; J trimming: 6 bases; junction bases outside the gene matches: 4. Germline V gene data show CDR1 as KGHDR and CDR2 as SFDVKD. The CDR3 here is CATSDSGTGNEQFF. DNA of the CDR3: TGTGCCACCAGTGACTCCGGGACAGGCAATGAGCAGTTCTTC.

The rearrangement links TRBV5-8 to TRBJ1-4; weak D call: TRBD1 (5 bases). This CDR3 is 13 amino acids long. Trimming took 6 bases from V and 5 from J, leaving 11 bases between them. The germline CDR1 and CDR2 sequences are SGHTS and YDEGEE. CDR3 nucleotide sequence: TGTGCCAGCACCCGACAGACAAATGAAAAACTGTTTTTT. This codes for CASTRQTNEKLFF.

The chain uses TRBV18 and TRBJ1-5, with 11 bases lining up with TRBD1. The length of the CDR3 is 16 residues. Looked up from germline, CDR1 is KGHSH and CDR2 is LQKENI. Trimming removed 2 bases from V and 5 bases from J; junction bases left unmatched: 5. The CDR3 region is CASSPYGTGGHQPQHF. The CDR3 bases are TGTGCCAGCTCACCATACGGGACAGGGGGTCATCAGCCCCAGCATTTT.

The J gene is TRBJ2-4, the V gene TRBV7-3; D is possibly TRBD2 (6 bases). CDR3 length equals 17 residues. The V gene lost 5 bases and the J gene lost 0 bases, with 17 bases spanning the gap. Germline CDR1 is SGHTA and CDR2 is FQGTGA. CDR3 nucleotide sequence: TGTGCCAGCAGCATCCCAACCGGGGGTCTAGCCAAAAACATTCAGTACTTC. This gives the protein CASSIPTGGLAKNIQYF.

V gene TRBV2 combines with J gene TRBJ1-4; D is ambiguous. CDR1 SNHLY and CDR2 FYNNEI come from the germline V gene. This CDR3 has 14 residues. Trimming removed 2 bases from V and 5 bases from J, with 9 bases in between. The CDR3 region is CASSERGRNEKLFF. The DNA of the CDR3 is TGTGCCAGCAGTGAACGGGGAAGGAATGAAAAACTGTTTTTT.

The gene calls are TRBV2 and TRBJ2-7; 8 positions agree with TRBD1. The CDR3 has 13 amino acids. J gave up 6 bases and V 3 bases, and 4 bases lay outside the gene matches. Germline lookup yields CDR1 SNHLY and CDR2 FYNNEI. As DNA, the CDR3 is TGTGCCAGCAGTGACCAGGGGGCCAGCGAGCAGTACTTC. Its protein product is CASSDQGASEQYF.

The chain combines TRBV25-1 with TRBJ1-2; TRBD1 matches 9 bases. V was clipped by 4 bases and J by 7 bases; unmatched bases: 10. Germline assignment: CDR1 MGHDK and CDR2 SYGVNS. The CDR3 length is 15 residues. In DNA, the CDR3 is TGTGCCAGCAGTGTGCCGGGACAGGGAGCGGCTGGCTACACCTTC. It codes for CASSVPGQGAAGYTF.

In its sample, this clone was seen once. The CDR3 sequence: CASSGQRAGGDNEQFF. For the CDR3, the DNA is TGTGCCAGCTCAGGCCAACGAGCGGGGGGAGACAATGAGCAGTTCTTC. The chain links TRBV18 to TRBJ2-1, with TRBD2 matching 9 bases. The CDR3 runs 16 residues. Per the germline V gene, CDR1 is KGHSH and CDR2 is LQKENI. J gave up 5 bases and V 5 bases, and 10 bases lay outside the gene matches.

This CDR3 is CASSLGGGQVTEAFF. Written as DNA, the CDR3 is TGTGCCAGCAGCTTAGGAGGGGGACAGGTCACTGAAGCTTTCTTT. The chain uses TRBV7-2 and TRBJ1-1, with TRBD1 matching 8 bases. CDR3 length: 15 residues. The junction had 5 bases not matched to a gene; V was cut back by 1 base and J by 4 bases. The germline CDR1 and CDR2 sequences are SGHTA and FQGNSA.

The chain has TRBV6-1 and TRBJ1-2, with 7 bases matching TRBD1. CDR1 and CDR2 (germline): MNHNS, SASEGT. The CDR3 has 15 residues. With 1 base clipped from V and 7 bases from J, the junction kept 9 bases outside the gene matches. The DNA of the CDR3 is TGTGCCAGCAGTGAAGAGACAGGGAGGTATCGTGGCTACACCTTC. Protein product: CASSEETGRYRGYTF.

V usage is TRBV6-7 and J usage is TRBJ2-5, with D maybe TRBD2 (6 bases). TRBV6-7 counts as an open reading frame of uncertain function. The CDR3 contains 16 residues. V lost 0 bases and J lost 5, with 16 bases in between. CDR3 bases: TGTGCCAGCAGTTACTCCTTCGGAGGGCCGGAGGAGACCCAGTACTTC. This codes for CASSYSFGGPEETQYF.

The CDR3: CASSFPSGGYNEQFF. CDR3 DNA: TGTGCCAGCAGCTTCCCTAGCGGGGGCTACAATGAGCAGTTCTTC. This chain connects TRBV7-9 to TRBJ2-1; 10 bases fit TRBD2. The CDR3 is 15 amino acids. Losses at the gene ends were 3 bases for V and 3 bases for J; bases not matched to a gene: 2. Germline V lookup: CDR1 SEHNR, CDR2 FQNEAQ (reference sequence).

The table lists this clone with a count of one. The rearrangement links TRBV6-5 to TRBJ1-2, with no clear D. The V gene lost 0 bases and the J gene lost 5 bases, with 16 bases spanning the gap. In germline, CDR1 is MNHEY, CDR2 SVGAGI. CDR3 length: 16 amino acids. DNA of the CDR3: TGTGCCAGCAGTTACTCGGGCCACTTGGCGTCTTATGGCTACACCTTC. Its protein product is CASSYSGHLASYGYTF.

The V and J genes are TRBV12-5 and TRBJ2-1; TRBD2 might be the D (6 bases). V was shortened by 1 base and J by 8 bases, with 12 bases between the two germline ends. Germline CDR1 LGHNT, CDR2 FRNRAP. This CDR3 spans 14 amino acids. The CDR3 coding sequence is TGTGCTAGTGGTTTGGATACGGGGGTACATGAGCAGTTCTTC. Its translation is CASGLDTGVHEQFF.

The chain combines TRBV25-1 with TRBJ2-2; 9 bases fit TRBD1. The CDR3 runs to 16 residues. Germline V gives CDR1 MGHDK, CDR2 SYGVNS. V was clipped by 6 bases and J by 1 base; unmatched bases: 6. CDR3 nucleotides: TGTGCCAGCAGCCGGGACAGGGCGAGGAACACCGGGGAGCTGTTTTTT. Its protein is CASSRDRARNTGELFF.

The gene calls are TRBV2 and TRBJ2-7; TRBD2 aligns across 8 bases. Unmatched junction bases numbered 7, after V lost 4 bases and J lost 2 bases. This CDR3 comprises 15 residues. CDR1 is SNHLY and CDR2 is FYNNEI in the germline V gene. As DNA, the CDR3 is TGTGCCAGCAGTGGTACGGGGGGGACTACCTACGAGCAGTACTTC. Its translation is CASSGTGGTTYEQYF.

V and J are TRBV5-4 and TRBJ1-2, with a weak D call TRBD1 (5 bases). The CDR3 totals 15 residues. Trimming removed 5 bases at V and 2 bases at J, with 16 bases between. Germline CDR1 SGHNT, CDR2 YYREEE (reference sequence). CDR3 sequence (DNA): TGTGCCAGCAGGACCCAAGGGGCCCTAAACTATGGCTACACCTTC. Encoded protein: CASRTQGALNYGYTF. The variable domain in full, completed from reference TRBV5-4 and TRBJ1-2, reads ETGVTQSPTHLIKTRGQQVTLRCSSQSGHNTVSWYQQALGQGPQFIFQYYREEENGRGNFPPRFSGLQFPNYSSELNVNALELDDSALYLCASRTQGALNYGYTFGSGTRLTVV.

The chain recombines TRBV2 with TRBJ2-3; 14 nucleotides line up with TRBD2. The CDR3 length is 16 residues. The germline gives CDR1 SNHLY, CDR2 FYNNEI. V lost 5 bases, J lost 5 bases, and 6 bases stayed unmatched. Here the CDR3 DNA reads TGTGCCAGCAGTCGTAGGACTAGCGGGGGGTTAGATACGCAGTATTTT. This gives the protein CASSRRTSGGLDTQYF.

This rearrangement joins TRBV7-2 to TRBJ1-6; 8 nucleotides match TRBD1. Looked up from germline, CDR1 is SGHTA and CDR2 is FQGNSA. V lost 0 bases to trimming and J lost 6 bases; unmatched junction nucleotides: 4. CDR3 length: 16 residues. The CDR3 protein is CASSLASGQVNSPLHF. In DNA form, the CDR3 reads TGTGCCAGCAGCTTAGCTTCGGGACAGGTTAATTCACCCCTCCACTTT.

The chain uses TRBV6-2 or TRBV6-3 and TRBJ1-6, with TRBD1 matching over 9 bases. The J segment lost 9 bases and the V segment lost 5 bases, leaving 5 bases of the junction unmatched. The CDR3 is 14 amino acids. Germline CDR1 is MNHEY and CDR2 is SVGEGT. The CDR3 protein is CASSLPTGGSPLHF. The CDR3 DNA is TGTGCCAGCAGTCTCCCGACAGGGGGTTCACCCCTCCACTTT.